Shown below are 27 T cell receptor beta chains from a single sample sequenced in a study of molecular identifiers for immune sequencing clone quantification. TCRdb re-derived calls from the PCR reads in MiXCR, one entry per CDR3 protein. Of about 640,000 distinct CDR3 sequences listed, nearly 20% were seen once; the top ten hold 0.75% to 0.95%. Specimen: naive CD8+ T cells from blood, with Jurkat cell RNA spiked in. The subset: FACS-sorted CD8+CD4-CCR7+CD45RA+ naive T cells. These TCRs come from a human donor in good health. Some libraries in this study had Jurkat cell RNA spiked in.

This clonotype was counted many times. V is TRBV7-9 and J is TRBJ2-3; D remains unclear. Germline lookup yields CDR1 SEHNR and CDR2 FQNEAQ (reference sequence). The CDR3 runs 15 residues. The ends were cut back, 0 bases at V and 6 bases at J, with 13 bases in the middle. The CDR3 sequence is CASSLAQPTTDTQYF. In DNA form, the CDR3 reads TGTGCCAGCAGCTTAGCGCAACCAACGACGGATACGCAGTATTTT.

CDR3 nucleotide sequence: TGTGCCAGCAGTTACGCCTACGGCGAGCAGTACTTC. Its translation is CASSYAYGEQYF. V and J are TRBV6-5 and TRBJ2-7; no definite D call. The CDR3 is 12 amino acids. Germline CDR1 reads MNHEY; CDR2 reads SVGAGI. V lost 2 bases and J lost 6, with 8 bases in between.

This clonotype was counted many times. The gene calls are TRBV27 and TRBJ2-7; the D is unclear. Trimming removed 6 bases from V and 4 bases from J, with 13 bases in between. This CDR3 has 13 residues. Germline values: CDR1 MNHEY, CDR2 SMNVEV (reference sequence). The CDR3 coding sequence is TGTGCCAGCAGGGCGCACGAACGGTACGAGCAGTACTTC. It is translated as CASRAHERYEQYF.

The chain carries TRBV11-2 and TRBJ2-5; possibly TRBD2 for D (6 bases). Trimming took off 1 base at V and 4 bases at J, with 16 bases between the two ends. Germline V CDR1 and CDR2: SGHAT, FQNNGV. This CDR3 contains 16 residues. The CDR3 spells CASSLGGSGSRETQYF. In nucleotides, the CDR3 is TGTGCCAGCAGCTTAGGGGGTAGCGGTTCAAGAGAGACCCAGTACTTC.

This clonotype has at least ten counts. The chain uses TRBV11-2 and TRBJ2-6; unclear D gene. The CDR3 contains 16 residues. Germline V lookup: CDR1 SGHAT, CDR2 FQNNGV. The germline V and J ends were trimmed by 3 bases and 0 bases, with 9 bases remaining between them. The CDR3 region is CASSFAQSSGANVLTF. CDR3 sequence (DNA): TGTGCCAGCAGCTTTGCGCAAAGCTCTGGGGCCAACGTCCTGACTTTC.

In its sample, this clonotype was seen many times. DNA for the CDR3: TGTGCCTGGACTGGGGGCTACGAGCAGTACTTC. Translated: CAWTGGYEQYF. V is TRBV30 and J is TRBJ2-7, with D perhaps being TRBD1 or TRBD2 (5 bases each). Trimming took off 4 bases at V and 3 bases at J, with 7 bases between the two ends. The length of the CDR3 is 11 residues. Germline-derived CDR1 and CDR2 are GTSNPN and SVGIG (reference sequence).

This clonotype was picked up many times. The gene calls are TRBV28 and TRBJ2-7, with 12 nucleotides matching TRBD2. The germline CDR1 and CDR2 sequences are MDHEN and SYDVKM. CDR3 size: 13 residues. After removal of 9 bases from V and 8 bases from J, the junction contained 8 bases not matched to a gene. The CDR3 region has the DNA TGTGCCAGTCCGGGACTAGCGGGCCCGAAGCAGTACTTC. Translating it yields CASPGLAGPKQYF.

The V call is TRBV11-3, the J call TRBJ2-3; 13 bases agree with TRBD2. The trim removed 0 bases at V and 0 bases at J, leaving 12 bases unmatched. Looked up from germline, CDR1 is SGHNT and CDR2 is YENEEA. The CDR3 sequence is 21 residues long. The DNA of the CDR3 is TGTGCCAGCAGCTTAGATAAACTAGCGGGAGGGCCGAACCGAAGCACAGATACGCAGTATTTT. Protein: CASSLDKLAGGPNRSTDTQYF.

There are many counts of this clonotype. CDR3 sequence reads: CSARQLAGGSYEQYF. CDR3 bases: TGCAGTGCTAGACAGCTAGCGGGAGGGTCCTACGAGCAGTACTTC. The chain combines TRBV20-1 with TRBJ2-7; the match to TRBD2 covers 12 bases. CDR3 size: 15 residues. Germline V lookup: CDR1 DFQATT, CDR2 SNEGSKA (reference sequence). With 2 bases clipped from V and 1 base from J, the junction kept 3 bases outside the gene matches.

The chain has TRBV29-1 and TRBJ2-3; D may be TRBD1 (6 bases). CDR1 is SQVTM and CDR2 is ANQGSEA in the germline V gene. The CDR3 contains 18 residues. Trimming shortened V by 4 bases and J by 6 bases, and 29 bases separated the two germline ends. The CDR3 reads CSVGEVSQGWGFTDTQYF. DNA for the CDR3: TGCAGCGTTGGAGAGGTTTCTCAGGGGTGGGGATTCACGGATACGCAGTATTTT.

This clonotype was picked up one time. This chain uses TRBV13 with TRBJ2-1; 7 positions agree with TRBD1. Trimming cost V 7 bases and J 3 bases; bases outside gene matches: 12. The germline CDR1 and CDR2 sequences are PRHDT and FYEKMQ (reference sequence). This CDR3 has 16 residues. The CDR3 region is CASIPSDRVVYNEQFF. The CDR3 nucleotides are TGTGCCAGCATACCTTCCGACAGGGTCGTCTACAATGAGCAGTTCTTC.

The V and J genes are TRBV25-1 and TRBJ1-2; a weak D match, TRBD1 (6 bases). This CDR3 comprises 13 residues. Germline CDR1 MGHDK, CDR2 SYGVNS. Trimming pared 6 bases from V and 0 bases from J, leaving 8 bases between. CDR3 in DNA: TGTGCCAGCAGGGGACACCCTAACTATGGCTACACCTTC. It yields the protein CASRGHPNYGYTF.

This clonotype was counted at least ten times. This chain connects TRBV7-9 to TRBJ2-3; D gene uncertain. The CDR3 contains 16 residues. CDR1 is SEHNR, CDR2 FQNEAQ, per germline (reference sequence). V lost 3 bases to trimming and J lost 1 base, with 14 bases between them. CDR3 loop: CASSFSPASGTDTQYF. DNA of the CDR3: TGTGCCAGCAGCTTCTCGCCGGCATCGGGCACAGATACGCAGTATTTT. Complete variable domain (other parts from reference TRBV7-9 and TRBJ2-3): DTGVSQNPRHKITKRGQNVTFRCDPISEHNRLYWYRQTLGQGPEFLTYFQNEAQLEKSRLLSDRFSAERPKGSFSTLEIQRTEQGDSAMYLCASSFSPASGTDTQYFGPGTRLTVL.

The sample holds many counts of this clonotype. The chain recombines TRBV15 with TRBJ1-3, with TRBD1 matching 7 bases. CDR1 and CDR2 from the germline V gene are LNHNV and YYDKDF (reference sequence). CDR3 length equals 15 residues. J gave up 1 base and V 2 bases, and 2 bases lay outside the gene matches. CDR3 DNA sequence: TGTGCCACCAGCAGAAGACAGGGTTCTGGAAACACCATATATTTT. This encodes CATSRRQGSGNTIYF.

This clonotype was detected ten times or more. V and J are TRBV19 and TRBJ2-1; 12 bases are shared with TRBD2. The germline CDR1 and CDR2 sequences are LNHDA and SQIVND (reference sequence). CDR3 length: 16 residues. J was trimmed by 3 bases and V by 6 bases; bases with no gene match: 6. The CDR3 loop reads CASSPTSGGFYNEQFF. The CDR3 bases are TGTGCCAGTAGCCCAACTAGCGGGGGGTTCTACAATGAGCAGTTCTTC.

This clonotype has at least ten counts. This sequence joins TRBV5-1 and TRBJ1-6; TRBD1 aligns across 7 bases. Germline CDR1 and CDR2: SGHRS and YFSETQ. Trimming took 0 bases from V and 13 from J; bases not matched to a gene: 7. The CDR3 has 14 amino acids. Here the CDR3 DNA reads TGCGCCAGCAGCTTGGGACAGGGCCTTAATCCCCTCCACTTT. Translation: CASSLGQGLNPLHF.

In its sample, this clonotype was seen many times. The V and J genes are TRBV27 and TRBJ2-3, with 10 bases lining up with TRBD2. Looked up from germline, CDR1 is MNHEY and CDR2 is SMNVEV (reference sequence). Unmatched junction bases numbered 19, after V lost 6 bases and J lost 7 bases. There are 18 residues in the CDR3. CDR3 sequence reads: CASRPGGPAGGPAHTQYF. The CDR3 region has the DNA TGTGCCAGCAGACCGGGGGGCCCAGCGGGAGGGCCTGCACATACGCAGTATTTT.

The sample holds a few counts of this clonotype. The chain employs TRBV20-1 and TRBJ2-1, with 8 bases matching TRBD2. This CDR3 is built from 14 residues. The germline V gene has CDR1 DFQATT and CDR2 SNEGSKA (reference sequence). Trimming at V came to 3 bases and at J to 6 bases, leaving 7 bases not matched to a gene. The CDR3 DNA reads as TGCAGTGCTAGTATAAGCGGGAGTGCCAATGAGCAGTTCTTC. Protein: CSASISGSANEQFF.

This clonotype was seen repeatedly, ten times or more. This chain uses TRBV7-8 with TRBJ1-1; 9 nucleotides line up with TRBD1. The CDR3 runs to 17 residues. Germline CDR1 is SGHVS and CDR2 is FQNEAQ. Trimming cost V 3 bases and J 3 bases; bases outside gene matches: 11. The CDR3 bases are TGTGCCAGCAGCTTGATGGGACAGGGTAAATCGGACACTGAAGCTTTCTTT. Amino acid sequence: CASSLMGQGKSDTEAFF.

With respect to this clonotype: A read error is possible here, since a much larger clone lies one base away. The V call is TRBV12-3 or TRBV12-4, the J call TRBJ1-5; 9 bases fit TRBD1. The CDR3 runs to 17 residues. The CDR3 sequence is CVSSLKGDRGRNQPQHF. CDR3 in DNA: TGTGTCAGCAGTTTAAAAGGCGACAGGGGGAGGAATCAGCCCCAGCATTTT.

This clonotype was seen ten or more times. The V and J genes are TRBV4-1 and TRBJ1-1, with TRBD1 matching over 7 bases. Germline CDR1 reads MGHRA; CDR2 reads YSYEKL. The ends lost 4 bases at V and 2 bases at J; junction bases unmatched: 7. The CDR3 length is 15 residues. The chain's CDR3 is CASSPKTGTNTEAFF. The CDR3 DNA reads as TGCGCCAGCAGCCCCAAGACAGGGACCAACACTGAAGCTTTCTTT.

In this sample, this clonotype turned up a few times. V usage is TRBV7-9 and J usage is TRBJ2-2; D call uncertain. Germline V CDR1 and CDR2: SEHNR, FQNEAQ (reference sequence). V dropped 0 bases and J dropped 1 base, with 6 bases sitting between them. This CDR3 is 15 amino acids long. This chain's CDR3 is CASSLAVVNTGELFF. The DNA for the CDR3 is TGTGCCAGCAGCTTAGCGGTGGTGAACACCGGGGAGCTGTTTTTT. The complete variable domain, with remaining parts taken from reference TRBV7-9 and TRBJ2-2, reads DTGVSQNPRHKITKRGQNVTFRCDPISEHNRLYWYRQTLGQGPEFLTYFQNEAQLEKSRLLSDRFSAERPKGSFSTLEIQRTEQGDSAMYLCASSLAVVNTGELFFGEGSRLTVL.

This clonotype was detected a few times. The V gene is TRBV6-1, the J gene TRBJ2-1, with 10 bases that match TRBD2. CDR3 length equals 16 residues. V trimming: 2 bases; J trimming: 10 bases; junction bases outside the gene matches: 11. The V gene's germline CDR1 is MNHNS and CDR2 SASEGT. The CDR3 region is CASSELGTSAEEEQFF. CDR3 nucleotides: TGTGCCAGCAGTGAATTGGGGACTAGCGCCGAAGAGGAGCAGTTCTTC.

This clonotype came up many times. The chain joins TRBV5-1 to TRBJ2-7; 7 bases fit TRBD2. CDR3 length: 14 residues. The germline gives CDR1 SGHRS, CDR2 YFSETQ. V shed 0 bases and J 2 bases; nucleotides not matched to a gene: 2. CDR3 loop: CASSLEAGAYEQYF. The CDR3, as DNA: TGCGCCAGCAGCTTGGAGGCGGGAGCCTACGAGCAGTACTTC.

This clonotype has just a few counts. The chain uses TRBV27 and TRBJ2-5; TRBD2 aligns across 8 bases. Germline V gives CDR1 MNHEY, CDR2 SMNVEV (reference sequence). Trimming removed 4 bases from V and 4 bases from J; junction bases left unmatched: 11. This CDR3 has 16 residues. The CDR3 loop is CASSSLAGLRLETQYF. For the CDR3, the DNA is TGTGCCAGCAGTTCGTTAGCGGGACTTCGATTAGAGACCCAGTACTTC.

The V gene is TRBV21-1, the J gene TRBJ2-5; TRBD2 is the table's D call and was not checked against the DNA. TRBV21-1 is a pseudogene segment. The CDR3 is made up of 16 amino acids. CDR3 in amino acids: CASSKISGRAGEAQYF. In nucleotides, the CDR3 is TGTGCCAGCAGCAAAATTAGCGGGAGGGCCGGGGAGGCCCAGTACTTC.

This chain uses TRBV7-9 with TRBJ2-2; TRBD2 agrees at 7 bases. The CDR3 length is 15 residues. V dropped 4 bases and J dropped 0; count of bases not matched to a gene: 2. Germline V gene data show CDR1 as SEHNR and CDR2 as FQNEAQ (reference sequence). The CDR3 protein is CASSWGGTNTGELFF. Written as DNA, the CDR3 is TGTGCCAGCAGCTGGGGGGGAACGAACACCGGGGAGCTGTTTTTT.